This T cell receptor beta chain was obtained from a study of CXCR3-negative and CXCR3-positive naive CD8 T cells. Study-level results: In both naive subsets diversity was comparably high, whereas memory CD8+ cells showed much lower diversity.

Libraries were UMI-labeled 5' RACE TRB cDNA. TCRdb reworked the 5' RACE reads into one entry per CDR3 protein, no DNA. The sample has some 50,000 distinct CDR3 sequences. Worth noting for this clonotype: Its antigen is still unknown.

Subsets of CD8+ T cells were each sorted in triplicate at some 300,000 cells apiece. This TCR was recovered from a human donor in good health. Some clones in this sample may be carry-over from other donors' samples. The material sequenced was naive CXCR3- CD8+ T cells from blood. The subset: CD45RO-CCR7+CD27+CD95- naive CD8+ T cells lacking CXCR3 (TNR3-).

CDR3 region: CASSSVGAGYNEQFF. The rearrangement joins TRBV12-3 or TRBV12-4 to TRBJ2-1; checking the TCRdb D call of TRBD1 is not possible without DNA. The CDR3 spans 15 residues.